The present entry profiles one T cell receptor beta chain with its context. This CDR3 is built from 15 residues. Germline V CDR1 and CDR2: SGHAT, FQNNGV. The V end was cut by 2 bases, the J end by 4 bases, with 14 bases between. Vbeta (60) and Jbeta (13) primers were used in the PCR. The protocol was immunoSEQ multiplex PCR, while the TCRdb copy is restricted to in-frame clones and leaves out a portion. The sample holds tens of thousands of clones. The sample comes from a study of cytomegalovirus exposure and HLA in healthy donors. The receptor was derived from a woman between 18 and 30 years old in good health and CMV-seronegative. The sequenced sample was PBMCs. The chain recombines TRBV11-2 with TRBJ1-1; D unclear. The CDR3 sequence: CASSLHREGGTEAFF. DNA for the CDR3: TGTGCCAGCAGCTTACACAGAGAAGGAGGCACTGAAGCTTTCTTT.